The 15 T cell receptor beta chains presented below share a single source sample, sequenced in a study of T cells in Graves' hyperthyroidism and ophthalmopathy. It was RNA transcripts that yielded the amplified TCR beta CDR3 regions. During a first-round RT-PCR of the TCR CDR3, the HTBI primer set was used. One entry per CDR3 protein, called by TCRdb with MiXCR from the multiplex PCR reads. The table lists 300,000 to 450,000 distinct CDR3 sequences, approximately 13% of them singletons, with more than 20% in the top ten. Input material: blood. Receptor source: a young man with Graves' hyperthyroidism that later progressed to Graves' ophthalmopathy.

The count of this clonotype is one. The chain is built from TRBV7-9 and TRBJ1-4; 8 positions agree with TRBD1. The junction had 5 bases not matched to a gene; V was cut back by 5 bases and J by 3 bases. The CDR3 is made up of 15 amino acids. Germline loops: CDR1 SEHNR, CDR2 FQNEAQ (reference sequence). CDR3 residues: CASSGQGAANEKLFF. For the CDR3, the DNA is TGTGCCAGCAGCGGTCAGGGGGCCGCTAATGAAAAACTGTTTTTT.

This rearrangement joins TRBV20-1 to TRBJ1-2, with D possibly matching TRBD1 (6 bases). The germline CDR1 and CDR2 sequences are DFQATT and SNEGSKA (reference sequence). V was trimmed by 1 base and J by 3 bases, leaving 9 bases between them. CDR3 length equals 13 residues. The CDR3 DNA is TGCAGTGCTAGAGCGACAGGAGACTATGGCTACACCTTC. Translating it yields CSARATGDYGYTF.

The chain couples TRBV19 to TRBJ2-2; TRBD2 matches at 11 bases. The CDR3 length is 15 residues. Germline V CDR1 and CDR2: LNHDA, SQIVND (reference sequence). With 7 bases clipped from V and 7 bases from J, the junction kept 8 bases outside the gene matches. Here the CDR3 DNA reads TGTGCCAGTACCGCTAGCGGGGGGTTCGGCGGGGAGCTGTTTTTT. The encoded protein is CASTASGGFGGELFF.

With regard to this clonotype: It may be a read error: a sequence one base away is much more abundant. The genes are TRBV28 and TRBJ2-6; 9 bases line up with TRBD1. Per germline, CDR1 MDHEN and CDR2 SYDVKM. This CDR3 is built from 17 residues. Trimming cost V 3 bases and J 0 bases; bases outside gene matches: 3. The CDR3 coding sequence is TGTGCCAGCAGTTTCGGGACAGGGCCCTCTGGGGCCAACGTCCTGACTTTC. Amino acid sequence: CASSFGTGPSGANVLTF.

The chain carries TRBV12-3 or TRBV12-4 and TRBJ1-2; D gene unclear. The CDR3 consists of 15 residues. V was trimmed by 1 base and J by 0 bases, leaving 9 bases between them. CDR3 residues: CASSLGGSSNYGYTF. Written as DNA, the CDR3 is TGTGCCAGCAGTTTAGGCGGATCATCTAACTATGGCTACACCTTC.

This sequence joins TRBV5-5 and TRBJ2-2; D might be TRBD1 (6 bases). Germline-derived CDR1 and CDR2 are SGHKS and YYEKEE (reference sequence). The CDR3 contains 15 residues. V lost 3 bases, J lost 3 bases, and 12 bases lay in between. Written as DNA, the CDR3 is TGTGCCAGCAGCTCCCGGGACATCTACACCGGGGAGCTGTTTTTT. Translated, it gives CASSSRDIYTGELFF.

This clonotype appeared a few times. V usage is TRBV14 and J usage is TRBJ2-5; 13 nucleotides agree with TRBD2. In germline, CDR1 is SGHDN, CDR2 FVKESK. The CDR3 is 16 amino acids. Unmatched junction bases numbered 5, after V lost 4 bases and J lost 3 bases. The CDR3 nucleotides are TGTGCCAGCAGCCCAGGACTAGCGGGGGCCGAAGAGACCCAGTACTTC. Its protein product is CASSPGLAGAEETQYF.

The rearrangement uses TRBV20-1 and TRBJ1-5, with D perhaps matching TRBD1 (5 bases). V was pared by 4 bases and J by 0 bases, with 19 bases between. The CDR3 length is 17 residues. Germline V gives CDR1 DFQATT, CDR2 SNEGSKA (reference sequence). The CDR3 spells CSAKTIRTRVSNQPQHF. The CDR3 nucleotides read TGCAGTGCTAAAACAATCCGGACAAGAGTTAGCAATCAGCCCCAGCATTTT.

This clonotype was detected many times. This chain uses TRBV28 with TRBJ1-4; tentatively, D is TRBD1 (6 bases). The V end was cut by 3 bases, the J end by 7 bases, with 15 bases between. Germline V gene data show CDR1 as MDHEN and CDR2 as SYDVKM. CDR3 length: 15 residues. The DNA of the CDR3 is TGTGCCAGCAGTTTGTCGGACAGCATATCTGAAAAACTGTTTTTT. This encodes CASSLSDSISEKLFF.

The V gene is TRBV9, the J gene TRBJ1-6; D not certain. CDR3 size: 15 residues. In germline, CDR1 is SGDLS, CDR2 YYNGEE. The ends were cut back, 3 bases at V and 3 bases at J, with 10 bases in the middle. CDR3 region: CASSGAQFYNSPLHF. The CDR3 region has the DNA TGTGCCAGCAGCGGGGCCCAGTTCTATAATTCACCCCTCCACTTT.

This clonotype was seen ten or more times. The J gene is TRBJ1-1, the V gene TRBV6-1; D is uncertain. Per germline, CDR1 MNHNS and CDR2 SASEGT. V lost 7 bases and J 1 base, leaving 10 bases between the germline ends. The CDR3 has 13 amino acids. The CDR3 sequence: CASKEPQNTEAFF. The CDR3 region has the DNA TGTGCCAGCAAAGAGCCACAGAACACTGAAGCTTTCTTT.

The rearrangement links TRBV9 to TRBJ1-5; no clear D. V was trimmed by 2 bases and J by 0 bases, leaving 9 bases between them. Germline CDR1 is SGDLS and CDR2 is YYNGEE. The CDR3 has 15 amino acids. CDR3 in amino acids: CASSVEGISNQPQHF. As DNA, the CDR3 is TGTGCCAGCAGCGTTGAGGGCATTAGCAATCAGCCCCAGCATTTT.

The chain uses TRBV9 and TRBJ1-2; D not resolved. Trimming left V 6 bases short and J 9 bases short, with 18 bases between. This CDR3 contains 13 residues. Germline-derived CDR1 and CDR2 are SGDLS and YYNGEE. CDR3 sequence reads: CASTGIQGWSYTF. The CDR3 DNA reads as TGTGCCAGCACGGGGATACAAGGATGGAGCTACACCTTC.

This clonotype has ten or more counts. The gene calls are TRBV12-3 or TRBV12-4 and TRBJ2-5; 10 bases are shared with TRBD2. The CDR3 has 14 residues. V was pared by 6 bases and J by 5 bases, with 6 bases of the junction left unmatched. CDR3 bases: TGTGCCAGCAGCTCTAGCGGGGGTCGGGAGACCCAGTACTTC. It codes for CASSSSGGRETQYF.

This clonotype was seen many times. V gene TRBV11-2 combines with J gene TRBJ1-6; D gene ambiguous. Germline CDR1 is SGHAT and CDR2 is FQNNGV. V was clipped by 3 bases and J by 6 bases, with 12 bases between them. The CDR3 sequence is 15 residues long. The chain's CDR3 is CASSFPDGLNSPLHF. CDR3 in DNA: TGTGCCAGCAGCTTTCCGGACGGACTTAATTCACCCCTCCACTTT.